This T cell receptor beta chain appears in the sequencing data of a study of control samples from healthy donors and cancer patients. Only in-frame clones appear in the TCRdb table, and some are missing; sequencing was by immunoSEQ multiplex PCR. The table lists about 170,000 clones, approximately 94% of them singletons. The material sequenced was blood. The receptor was isolated from a woman aged 18-29 years in good health.

CDR3: CASSLRWEKLFF. The CDR3 nucleotides are TGTGCCAGCAGTCTGAGGTGGGAAAAACTGTTTTTT. The chain carries TRBV28 and TRBJ1-4, with D unclear. In germline, CDR1 is MDHEN, CDR2 SYDVKM. V dropped 5 bases and J dropped 8 bases, with 9 bases sitting between them. The CDR3 contains 12 residues.